The clone carrying this T cell receptor beta chain was seen a few times. The entry originates in a study of T cell changes during pregnancy in multiple sclerosis. Repertoires were generated with immunoSEQ multiplex PCR, while TCRdb's copy carries only in-frame clones and drops some. The table has roughly 69,000 clones, 91% seen once; the top ten hold 0.29%. CDR3 size: 16 residues. V dropped 0 bases and J dropped 3 bases, with 12 bases sitting between them. CDR1 and CDR2 from the germline V gene are SGHRS and YFSETQ. The specimen comprised CD4+ T cells from peripheral blood mononuclear cells, sampled in the third trimester of pregnancy. The receptor was isolated from a female donor in good health, enrolled as a control in a pregnancy study. J is TRBJ1-4 and V is TRBV5-1; D might be TRBD1 (5 bases). The CDR3 DNA follows: TGCGCCAGCAGCTTGGCGGGGGTTAGGGCTAATGAAAAACTGTTTTTT. Translating it yields CASSLAGVRANEKLFF.